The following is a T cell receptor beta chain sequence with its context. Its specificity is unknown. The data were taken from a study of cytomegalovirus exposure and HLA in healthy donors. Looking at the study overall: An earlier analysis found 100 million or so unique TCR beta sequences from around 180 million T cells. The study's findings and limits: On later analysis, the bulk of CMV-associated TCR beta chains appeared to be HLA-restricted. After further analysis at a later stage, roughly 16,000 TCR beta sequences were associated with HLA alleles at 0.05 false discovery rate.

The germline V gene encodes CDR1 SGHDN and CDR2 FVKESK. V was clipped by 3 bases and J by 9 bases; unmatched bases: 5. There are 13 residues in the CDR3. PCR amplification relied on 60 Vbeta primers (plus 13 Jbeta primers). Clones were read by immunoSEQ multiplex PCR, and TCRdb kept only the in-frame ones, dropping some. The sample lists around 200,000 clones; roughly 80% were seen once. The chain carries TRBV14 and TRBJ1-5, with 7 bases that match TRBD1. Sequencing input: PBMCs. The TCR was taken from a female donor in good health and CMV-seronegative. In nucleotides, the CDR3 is TGTGCCAGCAGCCAGACAGGGCAGGGGCCCCAGCATTTT. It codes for CASSQTGQGPQHF.